What follows describes a single T cell receptor beta chain. Which antigen it targets is not known. Per-nucleotide qualities are absent, and no much larger clonotype sits a single base away. This entry is derived from a study of tumor-infiltrating lymphocytes in primary liver carcinoma (dated by TCRdb to 2016 to 2017). Turning to the overall study: Of the five patients, three men and two women aged 30 to 69 years, four had hepatocellular carcinoma and one had combined HCC and intrahepatic cholangiocarcinoma. Repertoires from technical replicates were highly reproducible, with mean shared-clone rates about 0.9 and correlation coefficients above 0.95. Roughly 3.5 to 7.5 million productive TCRbeta reads were obtained per sample, and no significant difference in read depth was found between tissue types. Tumors of the five patients were stage T1-T3 N0M0 with maximum diameters of roughly 4.2 to 11 cm. For each liver tumor, the study sampled five regions along with adjacent normal tissue and blood, and applied TCRbeta repertoire sequencing, expression microarrays and whole-exome sequencing. To link TCRbeta repertoire diversity with the local molecular phenotype, the approximately 23 tumor region samples were profiled using Agilent mRNA microarrays. A total of 35 or so specimens from 5 patients went through TCRbeta repertoire sequencing, namely 25 tumor regions, 5 adjacent noncancerous liver tissues and 5 peripheral blood samples.

Starting from approximately 500 ng total RNA, TCRbeta-specific cDNA was produced by reverse transcription with a constant-region primer and ProtoScript II reverse transcriptase. Three nested multiplex PCR rounds, following a slightly modified ARM-PCR procedure, were used to build the TCRbeta libraries. The first two PCR rounds used multiplex TRBV1-TRBV30 forward primers with a Cbeta reverse primer, each for about 10 cycles. Sample barcodes and Illumina adapters were attached in a final 25-cycle PCR using Deep VentR polymerase. Before sequencing, amplicons between 200 and 500 bp were purified from gel using a QIAquick gel extraction kit. An Illumina HiSeq 2500 was used to sequence the TCRbeta amplicons with 250-bp paired-end reads. From the authors' description of their analysis: Quality trimming of reads was performed with Trimmomatic v0.33, and paired reads were merged with FLASH v1.2.11 so that full CDR3 sequences could be recovered. V, D and J germline segments were assigned to the rearranged TCRbeta sequences using MiGEC v1.2.1b. Clonotype statistics and Shannon-Wiener diversity indices were computed with VDJtools v1.0.0. Except for diversity analysis, only the 250 most abundant clonotypes of each sample were used in subsequent analyses to reduce sampling bias. The public reads were run again by TCRdb, first through fastp at Q25 and then through MiXCR, and only productive beta chains were kept. Entries that share a CDR3 protein sequence are merged under the most common genes and DNA. TCRdb, not the original authors, processed these V and J calls. In this sample the table shows some 190,000 distinct CDR3 sequences, about 82% of which occur a single time. The ten top clones hold 15% to 20% of the sample.

Total RNA and DNA were co-extracted without cell sorting from approximately 20-30 mg of bulk tissue using the AllPrep DNA/RNA mini kit. Five patients with histopathologically diagnosed primary liver carcinoma underwent surgical resection in China between 2015 and 2016. Patients had chronic HBV infection and were treatment-naive at sampling. Five spatially separated regions were sampled from each tumor: the superior, inferior, left-lateral and right-lateral poles, plus the tumor centre. Histological examination found more than 75% viable tumor cells in every tumor sample. Pieces of fresh tumor and adjacent tissue were cut in half, with one half kept in RNAlater at -80 degrees C and the other half sent for histology. Broad study findings and their caveats: Only roughly 7.5-25% of top clones appeared in all five regions of a tumor, which suggests that tumor-infiltrating T cells are spatially heterogeneous. The study included only a few patients, and the authors note findings should be validated in a larger study. Comparison of CD4+ and CD8+ T cell repertoires was precluded by the use of bulk unsorted samples. Compared with blood, tumors had a significantly larger share of the repertoire taken up by the top 250 clones (p = 0.039). Repertoire overlap was found to be higher between tumor regions (mean approximately 36%) than between tumor-adjacent (17%) or tumor-blood (around 15%) pairs, consistent with antigen-driven expansion. Only the TCR beta chain was sequenced, which likely underestimates true repertoire diversity because unpaired alpha chains were not captured.

Spanning cysteine to phenylalanine, the CDR3 consists of 14 amino acids. Only the CDR3 DNA stays, 42 bases, in frame from base 1. The germline V gene yields SGHTA for CDR1 and FQGTGA for CDR2. Unmatched junction bases come to 7, with V trimmed by 7 bases and J by 6 bases. Here the chain combines TRBV7-3 and TRBJ1-1, with TRBD1 matching 11 junction bases. Sequenced material: tumor tissue from primary liver carcinoma. This TCR was sampled from a man aged 35 to 55 with primary liver carcinoma and hepatitis B virus infection. The CDR3 reads CASNGTGGIAEAFF. The sequenced DNA: TGTGCCAGCAACGGGACAGGGGGGATAGCTGAAGCTTTCTTT.